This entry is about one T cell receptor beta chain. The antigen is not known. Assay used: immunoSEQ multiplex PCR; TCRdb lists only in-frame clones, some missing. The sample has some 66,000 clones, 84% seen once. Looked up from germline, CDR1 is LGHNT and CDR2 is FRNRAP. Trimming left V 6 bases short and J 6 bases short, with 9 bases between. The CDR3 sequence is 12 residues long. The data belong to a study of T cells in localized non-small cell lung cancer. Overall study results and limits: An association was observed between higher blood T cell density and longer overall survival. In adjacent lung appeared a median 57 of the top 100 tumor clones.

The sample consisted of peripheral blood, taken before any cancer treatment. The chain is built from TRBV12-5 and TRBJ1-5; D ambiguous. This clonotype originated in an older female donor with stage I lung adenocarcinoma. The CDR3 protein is CASGPDIQPQHF. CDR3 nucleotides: TGTGCTAGTGGACCAGATATTCAGCCCCAGCATTTT.